This TCR beta chain was captured by sequencing in a study of blood T cells in healthy people across ages. Study information: About one barcoded beta molecule per two T cells was captured by template switching. Findings and caveats of the study: Age advanced and TCR beta diversity per million T cells fell, roughly linearly. The authors considered diversity estimates from one million T cells to be underestimates.

Germline assignment: CDR1 SGHVS and CDR2 FQNEAQ. V lost 2 bases and J 6 bases, leaving 18 bases between the germline ends. This CDR3 contains 16 residues. The sample holds one count of this clonotype. The antigen is unknown. PCR was performed a second time for about 7 to 11 cycles using a sample-barcoded 5' primer and a J-beta primer mix. TCRdb reprocessed the 5' RACE reads via MiXCR and lists one record per CDR3 protein. The sample consists of over a million distinct CDR3 sequences, 42% of them appearing once. This receptor was taken from a woman between 18 and 29 years old in good health. The sample consisted of blood. This sequence joins TRBV7-8 and TRBJ2-3; D gene unclear. This CDR3 is CASSLKYRRSYDTQYF. CDR3 nucleotide sequence: TGTGCCAGCAGCTTAAAGTACCGCCGTTCTTATGATACGCAGTATTTT.